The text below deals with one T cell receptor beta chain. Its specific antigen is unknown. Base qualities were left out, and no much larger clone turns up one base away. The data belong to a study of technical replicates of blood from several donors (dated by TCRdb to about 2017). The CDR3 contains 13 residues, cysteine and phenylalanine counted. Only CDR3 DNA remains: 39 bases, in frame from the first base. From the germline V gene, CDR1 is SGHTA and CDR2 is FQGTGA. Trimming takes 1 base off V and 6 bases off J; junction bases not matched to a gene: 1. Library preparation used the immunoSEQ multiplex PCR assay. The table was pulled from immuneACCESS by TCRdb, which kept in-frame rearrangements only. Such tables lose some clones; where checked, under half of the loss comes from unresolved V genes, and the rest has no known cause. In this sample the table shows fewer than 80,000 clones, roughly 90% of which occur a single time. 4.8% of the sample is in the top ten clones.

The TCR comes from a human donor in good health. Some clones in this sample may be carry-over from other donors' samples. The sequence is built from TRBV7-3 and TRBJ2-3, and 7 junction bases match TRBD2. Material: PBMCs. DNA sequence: TGTGCCAGCAGCTTAAGGGGGGGGGATACGCAGTATTTT. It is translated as CASSLRGGDTQYF. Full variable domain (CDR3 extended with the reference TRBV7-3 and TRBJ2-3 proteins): GAGVSQTPSNKVTEKGKYVELRCDPISGHTALYWYRQSLGQGPEFLIYFQGTGAADDSGLPNDRFFAVRPEGSVSTLKIQRTERGDSAVYLCASSLRGGDTQYFGPGTRLTVL.